A single sample gave rise to the 24 T cell receptor beta chains below, sequenced in a study of blood T cell repertoires in COVID-19. Profiled with immunoSEQ multiplex PCR; TCRdb holds only in-frame clones, not every one. The sample yields around 700,000 clones, 85% to 90% seen once. The sequenced sample consisted of peripheral blood. These receptors were collected from a woman under 30 with acute or convalescent COVID-19.

The chain has TRBV9 and TRBJ1-1; maybe TRBD1 (5 bases). CDR1 and CDR2 from the germline V gene are SGDLS and YYNGEE. V shed 4 bases and J shed 3 bases, with 16 bases lying between them. The CDR3 has 15 residues. DNA of the CDR3: TGTGCCAGCAGCTTAACGGGACTTAGAGACACTGAAGCTTTCTTT. Protein product: CASSLTGLRDTEAFF.

This clone showed up just a few times. V is TRBV15 and J is TRBJ1-1; 8 bases are shared with TRBD1. Germline trimming cut 9 bases from V and 2 bases from J; bases unmatched to any gene: 8. From germline, CDR1 is LNHNV and CDR2 YYDKDF (reference sequence). CDR3 length: 14 residues. The CDR3 sequence: CATREDRVNTEAFF. The CDR3 bases are TGTGCCACTAGGGAGGACAGGGTTAACACTGAAGCTTTCTTT. The variable domain in full, with the rest retrieved from reference TRBV15 and TRBJ1-1, is DAMVIQNPRYQVTQFGKPVTLSCSQTLNHNVMYWYQQKSSQAPKLLFHYYDKDFNNEADTPDNFQSRRPNTSFCFLDIRSPGLGDTAMYLCATREDRVNTEAFFGQGTRLTVV.

CDR3 loop: CASSHPREGMNTEAFF. DNA for the CDR3: TGTGCCAGCAGCCATCCTCGGGAGGGAATGAACACTGAAGCTTTCTTT. The chain recombines TRBV7-9 with TRBJ1-1; D is uncertain. This CDR3 is 16 amino acids long. From germline, CDR1 is SEHNR and CDR2 FQNEAQ (reference sequence). The V end was cut by 5 bases, the J end by 0 bases, with 16 bases between.

This rearrangement joins TRBV13 to TRBJ2-3, with D possibly being TRBD2 (5 bases). This CDR3 region has 16 residues. V was trimmed by 0 bases and J by 6 bases, leaving 16 bases between them. Germline CDR1 and CDR2: PRHDT and FYEKMQ (reference sequence). The chain's CDR3 is CASSLGARVVGDTQYF. The CDR3 bases are TGTGCCAGCAGCTTAGGCGCGAGGGTCGTGGGGGATACGCAGTATTTT. The full variable domain, its missing parts supplied by reference TRBV13 and TRBJ2-3, is AAGVIQSPRHLIKEKRETATLKCYPIPRHDTVYWYQQGPGQDPQFLISFYEKMQSDKGSIPDRFSAQQFSDYHSELNMSSLELGDSALYFCASSLGARVVGDTQYFGPGTRLTVL.

The J gene is TRBJ1-1, the V gene TRBV3-1 (or the pseudogene TRBV3-2); no clear D gene. V lost 4 bases, J lost 0 bases, and 9 bases lay in between. Per germline, CDR1 LGHDT and CDR2 YNNKEL (reference sequence). The CDR3 spans 14 residues. CDR3 amino acids: CASSRGSLNTEAFF. The CDR3 DNA sequence: TGTGCCAGCAGCCGCGGGAGTCTGAACACTGAAGCTTTCTTT.

This clone was detected only once. The chain uses TRBV5-1 and TRBJ1-4; D is possibly TRBD1 (6 bases). From germline, CDR1 is SGHRS and CDR2 YFSETQ. The CDR3 loop spans 14 amino acids. V lost 5 bases, J lost 3 bases, and 11 bases lay in between. The CDR3 DNA sequence: TGCGCCAGCAGGAAGGACAGCCCTAATGAAAAACTGTTTTTT. It codes for CASRKDSPNEKLFF.

The chain is built from TRBV5-1 and TRBJ2-2; 9 bases fit TRBD1. Trimming at V came to 8 bases and at J to 4 bases, leaving 6 bases not matched to a gene. The CDR3 has 14 amino acids. Germline CDR1 reads SGHRS; CDR2 reads YFSETQ. CDR3 residues: CARPGTGSTGELFF. In DNA form, the CDR3 reads TGCGCCAGACCCGGGACAGGGAGCACCGGGGAGCTGTTTTTT. The entire variable domain, with the rest obtained from reference TRBV5-1 and TRBJ2-2, is as follows: KAGVTQTPRYLIKTRGQQVTLSCSPISGHRSVSWYQQTPGQGLQFLFEYFSETQRNKGNFPGRFSGRQFSNSRSEMNVSTLELGDSALYLCARPGTGSTGELFFGEGSRLTVL.

This sequence joins TRBV5-1 and TRBJ2-2, with D uncertain. Between the trimmed V and J ends, which lost 1 base and 6 bases, there was a span of 25 bases. Per germline, CDR1 SGHRS and CDR2 YFSETQ. This CDR3 has 19 residues. The CDR3: CASSLSQGDGSLHSGELFF. CDR3 sequence (DNA): TGCGCCAGCAGCTTGTCTCAAGGAGATGGGTCCTTACATTCCGGGGAGCTGTTTTTT. The entire variable domain, with the rest obtained from reference TRBV5-1 and TRBJ2-2, is as follows: KAGVTQTPRYLIKTRGQQVTLSCSPISGHRSVSWYQQTPGQGLQFLFEYFSETQRNKGNFPGRFSGRQFSNSRSEMNVSTLELGDSALYLCASSLSQGDGSLHSGELFFGEGSRLTVL.

The chain couples TRBV5-6 to TRBJ1-2; 12 bases are shared with TRBD1. CDR1 and CDR2 (germline): SGHDT, YYEEEE. The J segment lost 5 bases and the V segment lost 2 bases, leaving 7 bases of the junction unmatched. CDR3 length: 16 amino acids. This chain's CDR3 is CASSFGTGGSEYGYTF. In nucleotides, the CDR3 is TGTGCCAGCAGCTTTGGGACAGGGGGCTCGGAGTATGGCTACACCTTC.

The chain couples TRBV7-3 to TRBJ2-1; the match to TRBD2 covers 7 bases. Germline CDR1 and CDR2: SGHTA and FQGTGA. This CDR3 region has 14 residues. V trimming: 2 bases; J trimming: 4 bases; junction bases outside the gene matches: 2. The CDR3 reads CASSLGGGYNEQFF. CDR3 bases: TGTGCCAGCAGCTTAGGCGGGGGATACAATGAGCAGTTCTTC.

The gene calls are TRBV4-1 and TRBJ2-1, with TRBD2 matching over 8 bases. The CDR3 consists of 15 residues. Germline loops: CDR1 MGHRA, CDR2 YSYEKL. The V segment lost 3 bases and the J segment 5 bases; nucleotides outside the gene matches: 6. CDR3 DNA sequence: TGCGCCAGCAGCCACCCGGGACTAGGGCACAATGAGCAGTTCTTC. Translation gives CASSHPGLGHNEQFF.

The DNA for the CDR3 is TGTGCCAGCAGCTTGGCACGGGGTGGGCTCGCCGAGCAGTACTTC. It is translated as CASSLARGGLAEQYF. The J gene is TRBJ2-7, the V gene TRBV5-4, with TRBD2 as a possible D gene (5 bases). V lost 0 bases, J lost 6 bases, and 16 bases lay in between. CDR3 length: 15 amino acids. The V gene's germline CDR1 is SGHNT and CDR2 YYREEE (reference sequence).

The chain is built from TRBV5-6 and TRBJ2-2; possible D gene TRBD1, 6 bases. This CDR3 comprises 17 residues. The germline V gene encodes CDR1 SGHDT and CDR2 YYEEEE. V was trimmed by 3 bases and J by 3 bases, leaving 18 bases between them. For the CDR3, the DNA is TGTGCCAGCAGCTGGCCCGCAGGGCACAGGGACACCGGGGAGCTGTTTTTT. It is translated as CASSWPAGHRDTGELFF.

In its sample, this clone was seen once. J is TRBJ1-2 and V is TRBV5-1; a weak D match, TRBD1 (6 bases). Germline-derived CDR1 and CDR2 are SGHRS and YFSETQ. This CDR3 has 12 residues. V was pared by 7 bases and J by 3 bases, with 10 bases between. The CDR3 nucleotides read TGCGCCAGCCGGACAGATGACTATGGCTACACCTTC. Amino acid sequence: CASRTDDYGYTF.

The V and J genes are TRBV7-9 and TRBJ1-1; D call uncertain. Germline CDR1 SEHNR, CDR2 FQNEAQ (reference sequence). V lost 0 bases and J lost 0, with 8 bases in between. The CDR3 runs 15 residues. The CDR3 sequence: CASSLAPGLNTEAFF. CDR3 DNA sequence: TGTGCCAGCAGCTTAGCACCAGGTTTGAACACTGAAGCTTTCTTT.

There are a few counts of this clone. This CDR3 is CASSEWGSVSYEQYF. The CDR3 nucleotides are TGTGCCAGCAGTGAATGGGGTAGCGTGTCCTACGAGCAGTACTTC. The chain uses TRBV6-1 and TRBJ2-7; TRBD2 is a possible D gene (5 bases). The ends were cut back, 2 bases at V and 1 base at J, with 12 bases in the middle. Per the germline V gene, CDR1 is MNHNS and CDR2 is SASEGT. The CDR3 covers 15 residues.

This clone has just one count. The chain recombines TRBV5-6 with TRBJ2-3; 12 bases fit TRBD2. The CDR3 length is 16 residues. The J segment lost 4 bases and the V segment lost 1 base, leaving 4 bases of the junction unmatched. Germline loops: CDR1 SGHDT, CDR2 YYEEEE. CDR3 DNA sequence: TGTGCCAGCAGCTTGTCTAGCGGGGGGGCCGCAGATACGCAGTATTTT. Its protein is CASSLSSGGAADTQYF.

The chain recombines TRBV18 with TRBJ1-2; TRBD1 aligns across 10 bases. Per germline, CDR1 KGHSH and CDR2 LQKENI. Unmatched junction bases numbered 2, after V lost 4 bases and J lost 6 bases. This CDR3 is built from 13 residues. CDR3 in DNA: TGTGCCAGCTCACGACAGGGGGCAGATGGCTACACCTTC. This encodes CASSRQGADGYTF. The whole variable domain, filled in from reference TRBV18 and TRBJ1-2, reads NAGVMQNPRHLVRRRGQEARLRCSPMKGHSHVYWYRQLPEEGLKFMVYLQKENIIDESGMPKERFSAEFPKEGPSILRIQQVVRGDSAAYFCASSRQGADGYTFGSGTRLTVV.

The chain uses TRBV7-9 and TRBJ2-3; 7 bases agree with TRBD2. Trimming removed 2 bases from V and 10 bases from J; junction bases left unmatched: 9. The CDR3 runs 14 residues. The germline CDR1 and CDR2 sequences are SEHNR and FQNEAQ (reference sequence). As DNA, the CDR3 is TGTGCCAGCAGCTTAAGGAAAGGACTAGACGCGCAGTATTTT. Encoded protein: CASSLRKGLDAQYF.

The genes are TRBV5-1 and TRBJ1-2; TRBD1 matches at 7 bases. J gave up 8 bases and V 4 bases, and 14 bases lay outside the gene matches. From germline, CDR1 is SGHRS and CDR2 YFSETQ. The CDR3 sequence is 15 residues long. The CDR3 bases are TGCGCCAGCAGCCTACTGGGACAGAGCTCGGGGGGCTACACCTTC. Amino acid sequence: CASSLLGQSSGGYTF.

The rearrangement joins TRBV12-3 or TRBV12-4 to TRBJ1-2; the match to TRBD1 covers 10 bases. V shed 6 bases and J 7 bases; nucleotides not matched to a gene: 5. This CDR3 comprises 13 residues. The CDR3, as DNA: TGTGCCAGCAGAGGGACAGGGGTCGGTGGCTACACCTTC. It is translated as CASRGTGVGGYTF.

The rearrangement uses TRBV10-1 and TRBJ1-5, with a possible D match to TRBD1 (5 bases). Trimming removed 1 base at V and 0 bases at J, with 10 bases between. This CDR3 is built from 16 residues. In germline, CDR1 is WNHNN, CDR2 SYGVQD (reference sequence). The chain's CDR3 is CASSEWRGHSNQPQHF. In nucleotides, the CDR3 is TGCGCCAGCAGTGAGTGGAGGGGCCATAGCAATCAGCCCCAGCATTTT.

The J gene is TRBJ2-7, the V gene TRBV7-2, with 8 bases that match TRBD1. Germline loops: CDR1 SGHTA, CDR2 FQGNSA. Trimming removed 3 bases from V and 2 bases from J; junction bases left unmatched: 6. This CDR3 is 15 amino acids long. CDR3 bases: TGTGCCAGCAGCTTCCGACAGGGGAGCACCTACGAGCAGTACTTC. It codes for CASSFRQGSTYEQYF.

This chain uses TRBV7-5 with TRBJ2-1; TRBD1, the table's D call, was not compared with the DNA. TRBV7-5 has pseudogene status. The CDR3 is made up of 15 amino acids. As DNA, the CDR3 is TGTGCCAGAAGCTTAGAGGGACAGGATGGGTGTGAGCAGTTCTTC. This gives the protein CARSLEGQDGCEQFF.